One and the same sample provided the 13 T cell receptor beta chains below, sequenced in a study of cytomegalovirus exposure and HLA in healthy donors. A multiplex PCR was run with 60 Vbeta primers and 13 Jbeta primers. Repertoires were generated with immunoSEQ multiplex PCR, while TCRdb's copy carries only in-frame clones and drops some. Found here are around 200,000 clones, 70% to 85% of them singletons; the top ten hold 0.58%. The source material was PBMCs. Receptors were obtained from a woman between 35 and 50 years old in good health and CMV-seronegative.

CDR3 coding DNA: TGTGCCAGCACTCCGACAGGGGAGTTCACAGATACGCAGTATTTT. Protein: CASTPTGEFTDTQYF. The chain uses TRBV5-4 and TRBJ2-3; TRBD1 aligns across 8 bases. The V gene's germline CDR1 is SGHNT and CDR2 YYREEE (reference sequence). Trimming cost V 6 bases and J 2 bases; bases outside gene matches: 8. The CDR3 has 15 amino acids.

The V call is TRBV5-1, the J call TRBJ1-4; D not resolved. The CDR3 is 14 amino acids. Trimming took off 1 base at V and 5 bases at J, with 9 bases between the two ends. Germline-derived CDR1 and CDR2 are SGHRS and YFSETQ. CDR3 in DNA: TGCGCCAGCAGCTTGACAGACCCAAATGAAAAACTGTTTTTT. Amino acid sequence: CASSLTDPNEKLFF.

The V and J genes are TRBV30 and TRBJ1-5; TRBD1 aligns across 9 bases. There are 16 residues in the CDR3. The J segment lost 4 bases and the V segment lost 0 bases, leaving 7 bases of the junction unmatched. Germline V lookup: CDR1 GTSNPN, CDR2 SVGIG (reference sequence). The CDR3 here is CAWSVGTGLQNQPQHF. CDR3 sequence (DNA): TGTGCCTGGAGTGTAGGGACAGGGCTTCAGAATCAGCCCCAGCATTTT.

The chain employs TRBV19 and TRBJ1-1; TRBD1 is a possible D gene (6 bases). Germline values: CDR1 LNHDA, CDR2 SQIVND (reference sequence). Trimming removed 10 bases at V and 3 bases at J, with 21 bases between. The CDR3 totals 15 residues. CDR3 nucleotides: TGTGCCACCCTCCGACAGGTTGGCTGGTACACTGAAGCTTTCTTT. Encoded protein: CATLRQVGWYTEAFF. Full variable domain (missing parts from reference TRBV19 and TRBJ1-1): DGGITQSPKYLFRKEGQNVTLSCEQNLNHDAMYWYRQDPGQGLRLIYYSQIVNDFQKGDIAEGYSVSREKKESFPLTVTSAQKNPTAFYLCATLRQVGWYTEAFFGQGTRLTVV.

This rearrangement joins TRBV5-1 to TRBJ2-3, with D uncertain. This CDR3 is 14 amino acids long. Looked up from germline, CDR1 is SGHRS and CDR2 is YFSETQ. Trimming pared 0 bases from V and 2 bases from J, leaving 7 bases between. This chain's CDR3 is CASSLVLNTDTQYF. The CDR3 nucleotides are TGCGCCAGCAGCTTGGTACTAAACACAGATACGCAGTATTTT.

In DNA, the CDR3 is TGTGCCAGTAGTCCGGGCGGGGAGCTGTTTTTT. It codes for CASSPGGELFF. This chain joins TRBV19 and TRBJ2-2; the D is unclear. This CDR3 is 11 amino acids long. Germline CDR1 and CDR2: LNHDA and SQIVND (reference sequence). Trimming left V 5 bases short and J 7 bases short, with 5 bases between.

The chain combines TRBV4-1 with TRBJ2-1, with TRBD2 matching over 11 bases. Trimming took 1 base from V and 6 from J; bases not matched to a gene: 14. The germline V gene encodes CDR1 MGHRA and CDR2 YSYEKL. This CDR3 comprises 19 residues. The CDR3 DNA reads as TGCGCCAGCAGCCAAGGGGCGGCTAGCGGGGGGACCTTACTCAATGAGCAGTTCTTC. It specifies CASSQGAASGGTLLNEQFF.

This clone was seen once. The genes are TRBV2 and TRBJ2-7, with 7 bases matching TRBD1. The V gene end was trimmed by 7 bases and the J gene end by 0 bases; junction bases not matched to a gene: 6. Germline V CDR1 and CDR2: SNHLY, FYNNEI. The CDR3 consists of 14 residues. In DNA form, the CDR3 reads TGTGCCAGCACCCCAGACAGGGCCTCCTACGAGCAGTACTTC. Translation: CASTPDRASYEQYF.

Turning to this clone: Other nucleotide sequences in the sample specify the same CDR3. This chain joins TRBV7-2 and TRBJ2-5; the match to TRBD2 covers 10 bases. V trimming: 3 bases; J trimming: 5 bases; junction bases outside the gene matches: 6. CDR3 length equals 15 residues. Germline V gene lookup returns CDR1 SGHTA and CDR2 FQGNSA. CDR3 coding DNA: TGTGCCAGCAGCTTCCAGCGGGGGGGCGGCGAGACCCAGTACTTC. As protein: CASSFQRGGGETQYF. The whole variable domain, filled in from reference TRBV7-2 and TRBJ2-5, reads GAGVSQSPSNKVTEKGKDVELRCDPISGHTALYWYRQSLGQGLEFLIYFQGNSAPDKSGLPSDRFSAERTGGSVSTLTIQRTQQEDSAVYLCASSFQRGGGETQYFGPGTRLLVL.

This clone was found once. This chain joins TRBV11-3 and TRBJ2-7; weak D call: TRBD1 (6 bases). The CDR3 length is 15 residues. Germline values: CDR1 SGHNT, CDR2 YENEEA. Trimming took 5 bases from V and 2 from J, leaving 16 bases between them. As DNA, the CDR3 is TGTGCCAGCAGCCCTCCGAGGACAGCCACCTACGAGCAGTACTTC. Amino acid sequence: CASSPPRTATYEQYF.

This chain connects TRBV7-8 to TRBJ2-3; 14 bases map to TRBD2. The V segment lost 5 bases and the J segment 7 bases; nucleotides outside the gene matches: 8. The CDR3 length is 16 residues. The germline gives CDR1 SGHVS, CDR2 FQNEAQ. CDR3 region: CASSPTSGGATNTQYF. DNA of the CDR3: TGTGCCAGCAGCCCGACTAGCGGGGGGGCAACGAATACGCAGTATTTT. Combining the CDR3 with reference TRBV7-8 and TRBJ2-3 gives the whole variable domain GAGVSQSPRYKVAKRGQDVALRCDPISGHVSLFWYQQALGQGPEFLTYFQNEAQLDKSGLPSDRFFAERPEGSVSTLKIQRTQQEDSAVYLCASSPTSGGATNTQYFGPGTRLTVL.

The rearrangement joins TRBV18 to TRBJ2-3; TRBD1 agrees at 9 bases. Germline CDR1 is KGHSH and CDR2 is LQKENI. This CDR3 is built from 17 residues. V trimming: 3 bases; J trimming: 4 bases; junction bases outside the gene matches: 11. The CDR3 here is CASSPFSRTGDADTQYF. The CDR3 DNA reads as TGTGCCAGCTCACCTTTCTCAAGGACAGGGGATGCAGATACGCAGTATTTT.

CDR3 sequence: CAWSVTGDSPLHF. In DNA form, the CDR3 reads TGTGCCTGGAGTGTTACAGGGGATTCACCCCTCCACTTT. The J gene is TRBJ1-6, the V gene TRBV30, with 7 bases identical to TRBD1. The CDR3 is 13 residues long. J gave up 8 bases and V 0 bases, and 1 base lay outside the gene matches. CDR1 is GTSNPN, CDR2 SVGIG, per germline (reference sequence).